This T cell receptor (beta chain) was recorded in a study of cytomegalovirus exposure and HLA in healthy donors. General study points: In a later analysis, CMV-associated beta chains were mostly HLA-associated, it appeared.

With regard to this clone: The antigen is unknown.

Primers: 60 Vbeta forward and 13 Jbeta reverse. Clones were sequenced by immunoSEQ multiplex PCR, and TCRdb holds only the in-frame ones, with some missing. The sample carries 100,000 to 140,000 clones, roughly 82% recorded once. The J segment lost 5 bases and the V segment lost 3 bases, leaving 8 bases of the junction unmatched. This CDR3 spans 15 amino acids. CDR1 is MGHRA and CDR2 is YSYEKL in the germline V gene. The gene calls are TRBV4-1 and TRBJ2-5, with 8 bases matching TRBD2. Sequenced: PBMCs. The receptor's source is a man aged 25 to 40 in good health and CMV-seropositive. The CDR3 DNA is TGCGCCAGCAGCCATTGGGCGGGGGGCGGGGAGACCCAGTACTTC. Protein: CASSHWAGGGETQYF.